This TCR beta chain was obtained from a study of T cell repertoires in cytomegalovirus infection. Study-wide findings and caveats: Predominance within the ex vivo response was attributable to HLA-C-restricted CMV-specific TCR beta clonotypes.

For this clonotype: Its antigen is currently unknown.

MiXCR, applied by TCRdb to the reads, yields one record per CDR3 protein. In the table there are around 140,000 distinct CDR3 sequences, about 31% of which are singletons. From germline, CDR1 is LNHDA and CDR2 SQIVND (reference sequence). The J segment lost 3 bases and the V segment lost 0 bases, leaving 6 bases of the junction unmatched. The CDR3 is 18 residues long. Sequences were derived from CD8+ T cells from cultured PBMCs, sampled from culture after CMV antigen stimulation. The receptor was derived from a human donor in good health (CMV status not recorded). Some clones in this sample may be carry-over from other donors' samples. The chain combines TRBV19 with TRBJ2-1, with 12 nucleotides matching TRBD2. The CDR3 here is CASSIDASGGASYNEQFF. In DNA, the CDR3 is TGTGCCAGTAGTATAGATGCTAGCGGGGGGGCCAGCTACAATGAGCAGTTCTTC.